A selection of T cell receptor beta chains follows, all from one sample in a study of cytomegalovirus exposure and HLA in healthy donors. Only in-frame clones appear in the TCRdb table, and some are missing; sequencing was by immunoSEQ multiplex PCR. The table includes more than 60,000 clones, 78% detected once. Sequencing input: PBMCs. The receptors shown here come from a woman aged 40 to 50 in good health and CMV-seropositive. CDR3s include the opening cysteine and the closing phenylalanine or tryptophan. A D gene is named only where the DNA matches it firmly. The size entry is marked missing in some rows and otherwise reads once, few, many or a size class.

v_call: TRBV28; clone_size: NA; j_call: TRBJ1-5; d_call: NA; cdr3_aa: CASVETGGNQPQHF; cdr3_nt: TGTGCCAGCGTTGAGACAGGAGGCAATCAGCCCCAGCATTTT
v_call: TRBV4-1; clone_size: few; j_call: TRBJ2-4; d_call: TRBD2; cdr3_aa: CASSPERLAGGLAKNIQYF; cdr3_nt: TGCGCCAGCAGCCCCGAGCGACTAGCGGGGGGGTTAGCCAAAAACATTCAGTACTTC
v_call: TRBV4-2; clone_size: NA; j_call: TRBJ2-3; d_call: NA; cdr3_aa: CASSQVWGESDTQYF; cdr3_nt: TGTGCCAGCAGCCAAGTATGGGGCGAGTCAGATACGCAGTATTTT
v_call: TRBV5-4; clone_size: once; j_call: TRBJ2-7; d_call: TRBD1; cdr3_aa: CASSYLGTGIPEQYF; cdr3_nt: TGTGCCAGCAGCTACTTAGGGACAGGGATTCCAGAGCAGTACTTC
v_call: TRBV9; clone_size: once; j_call: TRBJ1-5; d_call: TRBD1; cdr3_aa: CASSVYGTGDQPQHF; cdr3_nt: TGTGCCAGCAGCGTATATGGGACAGGGGATCAGCCCCAGCATTTT
v_call: TRBV18; clone_size: few; j_call: TRBJ2-2; d_call: NA; cdr3_aa: CASSPIQENTGELFF; cdr3_nt: TGTGCCAGCTCACCCATACAGGAGAACACCGGGGAGCTGTTTTTT
v_call: TRBV5-5; clone_size: NA; j_call: TRBJ2-3; d_call: NA; cdr3_aa: CASSFDRRTDTQYF; cdr3_nt: TGTGCCAGCAGCTTCGACAGGAGAACAGATACGCAGTATTTT
v_call: TRBV19; clone_size: few; j_call: TRBJ2-7; d_call: NA; cdr3_aa: CASSPEFDLFSYEQYF; cdr3_nt: TGTGCCAGTAGTCCCGAATTTGACTTGTTTTCCTACGAGCAGTACTTC
v_call: TRBV28; clone_size: few; j_call: TRBJ2-5; d_call: TRBD2; cdr3_aa: CASSLLGRGQETQYF; cdr3_nt: TGTGCCAGCAGTTTATTGGGGAGGGGCCAAGAGACCCAGTACTTC
v_call: TRBV7-2; clone_size: NA; j_call: TRBJ1-5; d_call: NA; cdr3_aa: CASSSAGGQPQHF; cdr3_nt: TGTGCCAGCAGCTCGGCCGGGGGGCAGCCCCAGCATTTT
v_call: TRBV7-6; clone_size: NA; j_call: TRBJ2-5; d_call: TRBD2; cdr3_aa: CASSPGLAGVRETQYF; cdr3_nt: TGTGCCAGCAGCCCGGGACTAGCGGGGGTTAGAGAGACCCAGTACTTC
v_call: TRBV15; clone_size: NA; j_call: TRBJ2-3; d_call: NA; cdr3_aa: CATSKTSDTYSTDTQYF; cdr3_nt: TGTGCCACCAGCAAGACCTCGGACACGTATAGCACAGATACGCAGTATTTT
v_call: TRBV5-1; clone_size: once; j_call: TRBJ2-7; d_call: NA; cdr3_aa: CASSLWRPRGEQYF; cdr3_nt: TGCGCCAGCAGCTTGTGGCGGCCCCGGGGCGAGCAGTACTTC
v_call: TRBV28; clone_size: NA; j_call: TRBJ2-5; d_call: TRBD2; cdr3_aa: CATFTSGGRVPYF; cdr3_nt: TGTGCCACCTTTACTAGCGGGGGTAGGGTTCCGTACTTC
v_call: TRBV5-1; clone_size: NA; j_call: TRBJ1-1; d_call: NA; cdr3_aa: CASSPSGRSNTEAFF; cdr3_nt: TGCGCCAGCAGCCCATCCGGGAGGTCGAACACTGAAGCTTTCTTT
v_call: TRBV2; clone_size: NA; j_call: TRBJ2-4; d_call: TRBD1; cdr3_aa: CASSSDRGIKNIQYF; cdr3_nt: TGTGCCAGCAGCTCCGACAGGGGAATCAAAAACATTCAGTACTTC
v_call: TRBV4-2; clone_size: NA; j_call: TRBJ2-5; d_call: TRBD2; cdr3_aa: CASSQEVGGTGETQYF; cdr3_nt: TGTGCCAGCAGCCAAGAAGTCGGGGGGACGGGGGAGACCCAGTACTTC
v_call: TRBV28; clone_size: NA; j_call: TRBJ1-2; d_call: TRBD1; cdr3_aa: CASRIRGNYGYTF; cdr3_nt: TGTGCCAGCAGAATCAGGGGGAACTATGGCTACACCTTC
v_call: TRBV29-1; clone_size: NA; j_call: TRBJ2-3; d_call: TRBD1; cdr3_aa: CSVTGTGPDTQYF; cdr3_nt: TGCAGCGTCACCGGGACAGGGCCAGATACGCAGTATTTT
v_call: TRBV6-1; clone_size: NA; j_call: TRBJ1-2; d_call: NA; cdr3_aa: CASSESGRYGYTF; cdr3_nt: TGTGCCAGCAGTGAATCCGGCAGGTATGGCTACACCTTC
v_call: TRBV9; clone_size: NA; j_call: TRBJ2-1; d_call: TRBD2; cdr3_aa: CASSRRLAGAGDEQFF; cdr3_nt: TGTGCCAGCAGCAGACGACTAGCGGGGGCTGGCGATGAGCAGTTCTTC
v_call: TRBV30; clone_size: NA; j_call: TRBJ2-2; d_call: TRBD2; cdr3_aa: CAWSAIGGAGELFF; cdr3_nt: TGTGCCTGGAGTGCTATCGGGGGGGCCGGGGAGCTGTTTTTT
v_call: TRBV7-3; clone_size: NA; j_call: TRBJ1-1; d_call: NA; cdr3_aa: CASSQGGWGTEAFF; cdr3_nt: TGTGCCAGCAGCCAAGGGGGATGGGGCACTGAAGCTTTCTTT
v_call: TRBV7-2; clone_size: NA; j_call: TRBJ2-7; d_call: TRBD1; cdr3_aa: CASSRYPGQGCEQYF; cdr3_nt: TGTGCCAGCAGCCGCTACCCCGGACAGGGCTGCGAGCAGTACTTC
v_call: TRBV5-1; clone_size: NA; j_call: TRBJ1-2; d_call: NA; cdr3_aa: CASRPSGLYGYTF; cdr3_nt: TGCGCCAGCAGACCATCAGGCCTCTATGGCTACACCTTC
v_call: TRBV6-6; clone_size: once; j_call: TRBJ1-3; d_call: NA; cdr3_aa: CASSRTGGNTIYF; cdr3_nt: TGTGCCAGCAGCCGGACGGGAGGAAACACCATATATTTT
v_call: TRBV19; clone_size: NA; j_call: TRBJ1-5; d_call: TRBD1; cdr3_aa: CASNDRVYSNQPQHF; cdr3_nt: TGTGCCAGTAACGACAGGGTGTATAGCAATCAGCCCCAGCATTTT
v_call: TRBV30; clone_size: NA; j_call: TRBJ1-5; d_call: NA; cdr3_aa: CAWSWGQGNQPQHF; cdr3_nt: TGTGCCTGGAGTTGGGGGCAGGGAAATCAGCCCCAGCATTTT
v_call: TRBV21-1; clone_size: NA; j_call: TRBJ1-1; d_call: NA; cdr3_aa: CASSQEEQGARSTEAFF; cdr3_nt: TGTGCCAGCAGCCAAGAGGAACAGGGGGCGCGTAGCACTGAAGCTTTCTTT
v_call: TRBV6-5; clone_size: NA; j_call: TRBJ1-2; d_call: TRBD1; cdr3_aa: CASSRQGQFYGYTF; cdr3_nt: TGTGCCAGCAGTAGACAGGGGCAGTTCTATGGCTACACCTTC
v_call: TRBV11-2; clone_size: NA; j_call: TRBJ1-2; d_call: TRBD1; cdr3_aa: CASSFGQGVVYTF; cdr3_nt: TGTGCCAGCAGCTTTGGTCAGGGGGTCGTCTACACCTTC
v_call: TRBV9; clone_size: NA; j_call: TRBJ2-1; d_call: TRBD2; cdr3_aa: CASSARLAHEQFF; cdr3_nt: TGTGCCAGCAGCGCTAGACTAGCCCATGAGCAGTTCTTC
v_call: TRBV10-2; clone_size: NA; j_call: TRBJ1-1; d_call: TRBD1; cdr3_aa: CASSERGRGGTEAFF; cdr3_nt: TGCGCCAGCAGTGAGAGGGGGCGCGGGGGGACTGAAGCTTTCTTT
v_call: TRBV9; clone_size: few; j_call: TRBJ1-1; d_call: NA; cdr3_aa: CASSARGGGATEAFF; cdr3_nt: TGTGCCAGCAGCGCCCGCGGGGGGGGCGCGACTGAAGCTTTCTTT
v_call: TRBV4-1; clone_size: few; j_call: TRBJ2-7; d_call: NA; cdr3_aa: CASSQAPREVEYF; cdr3_nt: TGCGCCAGCAGCCAAGCGCCTAGGGAGGTGGAGTACTTC
v_call: TRBV21-1; clone_size: NA; j_call: TRBJ2-7; d_call: NA; cdr3_aa: CASSKEGLAGGSSYEQYF; cdr3_nt: TGTGCCAGCAGCAAAGAGGGGCTAGCGGGGGGTAGCTCCTACGAGCAGTACTTC
v_call: TRBV28; clone_size: NA; j_call: TRBJ1-5; d_call: NA; cdr3_aa: CASRTQAYNQPQHF; cdr3_nt: TGTGCCAGCAGAACACAGGCTTACAATCAGCCCCAGCATTTT
v_call: TRBV30; clone_size: NA; j_call: TRBJ1-3; d_call: NA; cdr3_aa: CAWSAGSGNTIYF; cdr3_nt: TGTGCCTGGAGCGCGGGCTCTGGAAACACCATATATTTT
v_call: TRBV11-3; clone_size: few; j_call: TRBJ2-3; d_call: TRBD2; cdr3_aa: CASSPGLAAGTDTQYF; cdr3_nt: TGTGCCAGCAGCCCGGGACTAGCGGCGGGCACAGATACGCAGTATTTT
v_call: TRBV7-2; clone_size: NA; j_call: TRBJ2-3; d_call: TRBD2; cdr3_aa: CASSLTSGPNTQYF; cdr3_nt: TGTGCCAGCAGCCTGACTAGCGGGCCCAATACGCAGTATTTT
v_call: TRBV19; clone_size: few; j_call: TRBJ2-1; d_call: NA; cdr3_aa: CASSTERSYNEQFF; cdr3_nt: TGTGCCAGTAGTACCGAGAGGTCCTACAATGAGCAGTTCTTC
v_call: TRBV19; clone_size: NA; j_call: TRBJ1-1; d_call: NA; cdr3_aa: CASSRREMNTEAFF; cdr3_nt: TGTGCCAGTAGTAGGCGGGAAATGAACACTGAAGCTTTCTTT
v_call: TRBV19; clone_size: NA; j_call: TRBJ1-2; d_call: NA; cdr3_aa: CASSIPGSGYTF; cdr3_nt: TGTGCCAGTAGTATCCCCGGGAGTGGCTACACCTTC
v_call: TRBV18; clone_size: NA; j_call: TRBJ2-7; d_call: NA; cdr3_aa: CASSASRIRGEQYF; cdr3_nt: TGTGCCAGCTCAGCTAGCCGAATTCGGGGCGAGCAGTACTTC
v_call: TRBV19; clone_size: few; j_call: TRBJ1-1; d_call: NA; cdr3_aa: CASSVTAGAEAFF; cdr3_nt: TGTGCCAGTAGTGTGACAGCCGGCGCTGAAGCTTTCTTT
v_call: TRBV5-4; clone_size: NA; j_call: TRBJ1-1; d_call: NA; cdr3_aa: CASSLRRSNTEAFF; cdr3_nt: TGTGCCAGCAGCTTGAGGAGGAGTAACACTGAAGCTTTCTTT
v_call: TRBV4-1; clone_size: NA; j_call: TRBJ1-5; d_call: TRBD1; cdr3_aa: CASSPGQGTYSNQPQHF; cdr3_nt: TGCGCCAGCAGCCCGGGACAGGGGACGTATAGCAATCAGCCCCAGCATTTT
v_call: TRBV5-1; clone_size: NA; j_call: TRBJ2-5; d_call: TRBD2; cdr3_aa: CASSSLAGGFQETQYF; cdr3_nt: TGCGCCAGCAGCTCCCTAGCGGGTGGGTTCCAAGAGACCCAGTACTTC
v_call: TRBV5-6; clone_size: NA; j_call: TRBJ1-2; d_call: NA; cdr3_aa: CASSLVDTSFNYGYTF; cdr3_nt: TGTGCCAGCAGCTTGGTGGACACTTCCTTTAACTATGGCTACACCTTC
v_call: TRBV19; clone_size: NA; j_call: TRBJ1-5; d_call: NA; cdr3_aa: CASTYVVNQPQHF; cdr3_nt: TGTGCCAGTACCTATGTGGTGAATCAGCCCCAGCATTTT
v_call: TRBV14; clone_size: NA; j_call: TRBJ2-5; d_call: NA; cdr3_aa: CASSPQVFWETQYF; cdr3_nt: TGTGCCAGCAGCCCTCAGGTGTTCTGGGAGACCCAGTACTTC
v_call: TRBV5-5; clone_size: NA; j_call: TRBJ1-6; d_call: TRBD1; cdr3_aa: CASSPGTGNISPLHF; cdr3_nt: TGTGCCAGCAGCCCCGGGACAGGGAACATTTCACCCCTCCACTTT
v_call: TRBV30; clone_size: NA; j_call: TRBJ1-2; d_call: TRBD1; cdr3_aa: CAWSLAGGGNYGYTF; cdr3_nt: TGTGCCTGGAGTTTGGCAGGGGGAGGCAACTATGGCTACACCTTC
v_call: TRBV28; clone_size: NA; j_call: TRBJ2-5; d_call: NA; cdr3_aa: CASSLDSQETQYF; cdr3_nt: TGTGCCAGCAGCTTGGACAGCCAAGAGACCCAGTACTTC
v_call: TRBV11-3; clone_size: NA; j_call: TRBJ2-7; d_call: TRBD1; cdr3_aa: CASSSPWDSPGEQYF; cdr3_nt: TGTGCCAGCAGCTCACCCTGGGACAGCCCTGGCGAGCAGTACTTC
v_call: TRBV5-4; clone_size: NA; j_call: TRBJ2-7; d_call: TRBD1; cdr3_aa: CASSLEGQGVRQYF; cdr3_nt: TGTGCCAGCAGCTTGGAGGGACAGGGGGTAAGGCAGTACTTC
v_call: TRBV7-9; clone_size: NA; j_call: TRBJ1-4; d_call: NA; cdr3_aa: CASSMNEYGKLFF; cdr3_nt: TGTGCCAGCAGCATGAATGAATACGGGAAACTGTTTTTT
v_call: TRBV2; clone_size: NA; j_call: TRBJ2-5; d_call: NA; cdr3_aa: CASSEDLELKTQYF; cdr3_nt: TGTGCCAGCAGTGAAGACCTAGAGCTAAAGACCCAGTACTTC
v_call: TRBV30; clone_size: few; j_call: TRBJ1-6; d_call: NA; cdr3_aa: CAWASSYNSPLHF; cdr3_nt: TGTGCCTGGGCGAGCTCCTATAATTCACCCCTCCACTTT